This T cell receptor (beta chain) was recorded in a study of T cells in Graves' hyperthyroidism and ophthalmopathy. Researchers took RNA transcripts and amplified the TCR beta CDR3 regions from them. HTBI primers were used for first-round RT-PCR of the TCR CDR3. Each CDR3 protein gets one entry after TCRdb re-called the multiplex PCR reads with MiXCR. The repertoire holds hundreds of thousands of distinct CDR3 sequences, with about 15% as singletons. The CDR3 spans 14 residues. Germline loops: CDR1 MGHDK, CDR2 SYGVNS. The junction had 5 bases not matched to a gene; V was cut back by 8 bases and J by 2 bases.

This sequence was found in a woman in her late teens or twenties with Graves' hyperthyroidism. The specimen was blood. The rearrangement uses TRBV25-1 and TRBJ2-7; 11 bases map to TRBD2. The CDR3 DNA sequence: TGTGCCAGCCCCCCGGGACTAGCGGCCTACGAGCAGTACTTC. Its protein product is CASPPGLAAYEQYF.